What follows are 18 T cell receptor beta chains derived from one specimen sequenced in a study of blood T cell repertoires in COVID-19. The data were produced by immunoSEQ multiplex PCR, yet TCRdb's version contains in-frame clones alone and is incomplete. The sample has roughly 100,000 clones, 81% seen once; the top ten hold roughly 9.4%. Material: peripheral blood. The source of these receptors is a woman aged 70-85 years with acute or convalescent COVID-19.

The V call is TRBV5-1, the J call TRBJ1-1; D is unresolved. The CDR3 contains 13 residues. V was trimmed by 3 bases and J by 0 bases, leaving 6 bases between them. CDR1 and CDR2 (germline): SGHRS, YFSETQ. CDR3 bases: TGCGCCAGCAGCTCCCTTATGAACACTGAAGCTTTCTTT. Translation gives CASSSLMNTEAFF.

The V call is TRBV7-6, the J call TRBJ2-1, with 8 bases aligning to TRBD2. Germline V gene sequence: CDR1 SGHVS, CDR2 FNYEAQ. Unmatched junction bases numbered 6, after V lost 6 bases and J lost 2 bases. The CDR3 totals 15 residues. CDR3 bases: TGTGCCAGCAGGGGAGCGGGAGAAGCCTACAATGAGCAGTTCTTC. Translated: CASRGAGEAYNEQFF. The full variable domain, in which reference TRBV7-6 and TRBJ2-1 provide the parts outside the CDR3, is GAGVSQSPRYKVTKRGQDVALRCDPISGHVSLYWYRQALGQGPEFLTYFNYEAQQDKSGLPNDRFSAERPEGSISTLTIQRTEQRDSAMYRCASRGAGEAYNEQFFGPGTRLTVL.

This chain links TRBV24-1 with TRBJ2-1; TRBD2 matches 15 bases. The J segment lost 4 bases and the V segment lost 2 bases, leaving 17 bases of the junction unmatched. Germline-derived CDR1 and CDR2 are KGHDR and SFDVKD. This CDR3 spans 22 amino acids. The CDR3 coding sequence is TGTGCCACCAGTGATTCCCTTGTGCGGACTAGCGGGAGGGAGTACAGGTACAATGAGCAGTTCTTC. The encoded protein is CATSDSLVRTSGREYRYNEQFF.

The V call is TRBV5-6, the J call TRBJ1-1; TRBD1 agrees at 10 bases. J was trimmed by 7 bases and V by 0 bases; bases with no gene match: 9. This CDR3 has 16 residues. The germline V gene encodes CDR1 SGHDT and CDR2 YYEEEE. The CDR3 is CASSLEGTGDLHEAFF. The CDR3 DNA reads TGTGCCAGCAGCTTGGAGGGGACAGGGGATCTCCATGAAGCTTTCTTT.

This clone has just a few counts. Here the CDR3 DNA reads TGTGCCAGCAGCTCGAGCTCCTACGAGCAGTACTTC. Encoded protein: CASSSSSYEQYF. The chain has TRBV21-1 and TRBJ2-7; TRBD2, the table's D call, was not compared with the DNA. TRBV21-1 is given as a pseudogene. This CDR3 is 12 amino acids long.

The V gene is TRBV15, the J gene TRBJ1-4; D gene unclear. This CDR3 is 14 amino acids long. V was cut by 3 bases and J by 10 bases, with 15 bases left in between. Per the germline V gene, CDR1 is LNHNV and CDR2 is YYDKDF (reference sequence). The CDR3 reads CATSRGDMKAKLFF. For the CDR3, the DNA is TGTGCCACCAGCAGGGGTGACATGAAAGCAAAACTGTTTTTT.

CDR3 sequence: CAWRSRTGENIQYF. CDR3 nucleotide sequence: TGTGCCTGGAGATCACGGACAGGCGAAAACATTCAGTACTTC. The rearrangement joins TRBV30 to TRBJ2-4, with TRBD1 matching 7 bases. Per germline, CDR1 GTSNPN and CDR2 SVGIG (reference sequence). CDR3 length: 14 residues. The J segment lost 5 bases and the V segment lost 3 bases, leaving 7 bases of the junction unmatched.

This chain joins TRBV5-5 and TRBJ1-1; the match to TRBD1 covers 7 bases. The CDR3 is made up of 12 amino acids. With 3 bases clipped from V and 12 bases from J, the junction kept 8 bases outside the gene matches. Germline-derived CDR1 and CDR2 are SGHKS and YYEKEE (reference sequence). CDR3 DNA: TGTGCCAGCAGCTCCCCGACAGGGAGAACTTTCTTT. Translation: CASSSPTGRTFF.

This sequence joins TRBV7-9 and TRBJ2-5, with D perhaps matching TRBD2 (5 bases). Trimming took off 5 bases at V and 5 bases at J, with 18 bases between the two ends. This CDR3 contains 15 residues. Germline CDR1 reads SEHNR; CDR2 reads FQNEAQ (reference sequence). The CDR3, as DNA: TGTGCCAGCAGCGTACGGGGTGGGCTAGTGGAGACCCAGTACTTC. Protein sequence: CASSVRGGLVETQYF.

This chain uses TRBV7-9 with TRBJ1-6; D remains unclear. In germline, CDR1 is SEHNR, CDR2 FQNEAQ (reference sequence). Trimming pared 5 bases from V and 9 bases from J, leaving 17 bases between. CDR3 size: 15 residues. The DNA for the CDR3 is TGTGCCAGCAGCCCGTCCCGAGGGAAGGGTTCACCCCTCCACTTT. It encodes CASSPSRGKGSPLHF.

In nucleotides, the CDR3 is TGTGCCAGCAGGAGAGGGGGGGAAGATACGCAGTATTTT. This codes for CASRRGGEDTQYF. The rearrangement joins TRBV9 to TRBJ2-3, with D maybe TRBD2 (7 bases). Trimming pared 5 bases from V and 5 bases from J, leaving 12 bases between. Germline lookup yields CDR1 SGDLS and CDR2 YYNGEE. The CDR3 loop spans 13 amino acids.

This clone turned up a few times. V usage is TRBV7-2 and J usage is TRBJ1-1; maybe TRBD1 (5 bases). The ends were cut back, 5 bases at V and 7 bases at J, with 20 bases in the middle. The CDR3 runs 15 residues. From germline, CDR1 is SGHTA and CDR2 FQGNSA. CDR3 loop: CASSALGVGGGEAFF. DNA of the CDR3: TGTGCCAGCAGCGCCCTCGGGGTCGGGGGTGGTGAAGCTTTCTTT.

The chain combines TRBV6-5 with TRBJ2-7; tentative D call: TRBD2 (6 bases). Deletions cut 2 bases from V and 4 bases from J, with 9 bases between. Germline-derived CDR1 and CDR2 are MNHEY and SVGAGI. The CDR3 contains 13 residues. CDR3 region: CASSYRRGYEQYF. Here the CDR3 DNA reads TGTGCCAGCAGTTACCGGAGGGGTTACGAGCAGTACTTC.

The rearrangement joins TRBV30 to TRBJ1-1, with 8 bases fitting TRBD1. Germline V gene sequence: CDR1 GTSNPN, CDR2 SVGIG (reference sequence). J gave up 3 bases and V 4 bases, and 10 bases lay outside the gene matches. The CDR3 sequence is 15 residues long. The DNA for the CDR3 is TGTGCCTGGAATCTCCCTCAGACAGGGGACACTGAAGCTTTCTTT. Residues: CAWNLPQTGDTEAFF.

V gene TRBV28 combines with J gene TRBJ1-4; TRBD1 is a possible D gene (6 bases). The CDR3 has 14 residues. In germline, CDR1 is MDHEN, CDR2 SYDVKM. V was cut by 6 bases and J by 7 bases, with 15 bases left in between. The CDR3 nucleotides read TGTGCCAGCAGCCTTAATAACAGGGTTGAAAAACTGTTTTTT. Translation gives CASSLNNRVEKLFF.

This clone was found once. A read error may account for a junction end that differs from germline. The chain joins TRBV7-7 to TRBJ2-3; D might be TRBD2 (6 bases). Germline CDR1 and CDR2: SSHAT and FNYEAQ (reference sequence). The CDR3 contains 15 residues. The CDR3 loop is CASSLARELTDTQYF. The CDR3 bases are TGTGCTAGCAGCTTAGCACGGGAGCTGACAGATACGCAGTATTTT.

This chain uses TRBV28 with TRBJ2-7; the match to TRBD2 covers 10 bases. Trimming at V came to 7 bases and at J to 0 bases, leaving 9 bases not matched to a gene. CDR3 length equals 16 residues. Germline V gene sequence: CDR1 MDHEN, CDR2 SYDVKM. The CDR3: CASTRRRTSGSYEQYF. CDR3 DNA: TGTGCCAGCACCCGAAGGAGGACTAGCGGCTCCTACGAGCAGTACTTC.

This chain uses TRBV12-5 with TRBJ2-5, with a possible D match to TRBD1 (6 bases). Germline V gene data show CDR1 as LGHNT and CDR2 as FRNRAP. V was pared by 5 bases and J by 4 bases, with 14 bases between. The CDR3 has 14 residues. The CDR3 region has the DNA TGTGCTAGTGGTCCAGGGGTATCAGGAGAGACCCAGTACTTC. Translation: CASGPGVSGETQYF.